These 5 T cell receptor beta chains came from one sample sequenced in a study of T cell responses to AZD1222 COVID-19 vaccine. Only in-frame clones appear in the TCRdb table, and some are missing; sequencing was by immunoSEQ multiplex PCR. The sample carries 140,000 to 150,000 clones, roughly 87% recorded once. This specimen consisted of peripheral blood, obtained 28 days after the second dose of the MenACWY control vaccine. All receptors derive from an adult who received the MenACWY meningococcal vaccine as a control.

The genes are TRBV18 and TRBJ2-3; D gene ambiguous. The CDR3 loop spans 13 amino acids. V lost 3 bases to trimming and J lost 4 bases, with 8 bases between them. CDR1 and CDR2 (germline): KGHSH, LQKENI. The DNA for the CDR3 is TGTGCCAGCTCACCGGGCCGTGCAGATACGCAGTATTTT. It yields the protein CASSPGRADTQYF.

This clone was seen only a few times. The chain has TRBV2 and TRBJ2-2, with D maybe TRBD1 (6 bases). This CDR3 has 14 residues. Germline-derived CDR1 and CDR2 are SNHLY and FYNNEI. The V end was cut by 6 bases, the J end by 3 bases, with 11 bases between. The CDR3 region has the DNA TGTGCCAGCAGCTGGGACATAGACACCGGGGAGCTGTTTTTT. Encoded protein: CASSWDIDTGELFF. Full variable domain (missing parts from reference TRBV2 and TRBJ2-2): EPEVTQTPSHQVTQMGQEVILRCVPISNHLYFYWYRQILGQKVEFLVSFYNNEISEKSEIFDDQFSVERPDGSNFTLKIRSTKLEDSAMYFCASSWDIDTGELFFGEGSRLTVL.

J is TRBJ1-5 and V is TRBV5-1; 9 bases are shared with TRBD1. The trim removed 0 bases at V and 2 bases at J, leaving 0 bases unmatched. CDR3 length: 15 residues. CDR1 and CDR2 from the germline V gene are SGHRS and YFSETQ. The CDR3 sequence: CASSLGQGGNQPQHF. The CDR3 region has the DNA TGCGCCAGCAGCTTGGGACAGGGGGGCAATCAGCCCCAGCATTTT.

The rearrangement links TRBV6-5 to TRBJ1-3; 8 nucleotides agree with TRBD1. The V gene end was trimmed by 4 bases and the J gene end by 7 bases; junction bases not matched to a gene: 6. The CDR3 sequence is 14 residues long. Germline V CDR1 and CDR2: MNHEY, SVGAGI. The CDR3 region has the DNA TGTGCCAGCAGTTCAGGGGGCTTGTCGAACACCATATATTTT. Its protein product is CASSSGGLSNTIYF.

The J gene is TRBJ1-6, the V gene TRBV11-2; D gene ambiguous. The germline V gene has CDR1 SGHAT and CDR2 FQNNGV. The CDR3 length is 16 residues. Trimming shortened V by 2 bases and J by 0 bases, and 8 bases separated the two germline ends. In nucleotides, the CDR3 is TGTGCCAGCAGCTTATCGGCTAGCTCCTATAATTCACCCCTCCACTTT. This gives the protein CASSLSASSYNSPLHF.